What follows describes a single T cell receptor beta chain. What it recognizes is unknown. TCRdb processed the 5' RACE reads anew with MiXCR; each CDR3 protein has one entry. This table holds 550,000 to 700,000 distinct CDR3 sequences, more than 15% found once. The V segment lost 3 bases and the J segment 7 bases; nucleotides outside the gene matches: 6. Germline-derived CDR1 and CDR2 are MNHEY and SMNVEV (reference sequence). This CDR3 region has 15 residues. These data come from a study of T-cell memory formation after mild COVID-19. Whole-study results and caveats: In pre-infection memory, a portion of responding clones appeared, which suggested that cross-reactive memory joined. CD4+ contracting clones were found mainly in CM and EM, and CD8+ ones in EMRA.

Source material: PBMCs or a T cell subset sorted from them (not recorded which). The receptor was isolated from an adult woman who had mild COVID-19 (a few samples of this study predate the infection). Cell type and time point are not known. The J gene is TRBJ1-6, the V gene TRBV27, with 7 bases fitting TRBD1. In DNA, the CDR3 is TGTGCCAGCAGTTTTGGCGACAGGGCCAATTCACCCCTCCACTTT. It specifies CASSFGDRANSPLHF.